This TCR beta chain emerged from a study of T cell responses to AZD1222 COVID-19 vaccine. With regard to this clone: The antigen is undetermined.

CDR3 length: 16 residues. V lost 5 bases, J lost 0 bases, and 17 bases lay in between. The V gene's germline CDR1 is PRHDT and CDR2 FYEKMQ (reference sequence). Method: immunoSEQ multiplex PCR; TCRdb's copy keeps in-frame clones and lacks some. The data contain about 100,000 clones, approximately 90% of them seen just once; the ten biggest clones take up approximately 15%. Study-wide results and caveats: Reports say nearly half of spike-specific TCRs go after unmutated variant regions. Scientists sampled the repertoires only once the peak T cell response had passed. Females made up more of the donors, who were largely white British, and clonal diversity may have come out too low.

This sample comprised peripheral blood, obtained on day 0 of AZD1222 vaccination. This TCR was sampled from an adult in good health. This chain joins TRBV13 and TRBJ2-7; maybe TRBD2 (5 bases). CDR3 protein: CASSGRGSTSSYEQYF. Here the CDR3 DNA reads TGTGCCAGCAGCGGGAGAGGCAGCACAAGCTCCTACGAGCAGTACTTC.